This T cell receptor (beta chain) was identified during a study of T cells in Graves' hyperthyroidism and ophthalmopathy. Study results and caveats: Blood also contained most expanded thyroid clonotypes above 0.001.

Researchers amplified the TCR beta CDR3 regions from RNA transcripts. HTBI primers were the set used in a first-round RT-PCR of the TCR CDR3. Each CDR3 protein gets one entry after TCRdb re-called the multiplex PCR reads with MiXCR. Of 650,000 to 800,000 distinct CDR3 sequences listed, roughly 45% are singletons. Comments on this clonotype: The antigen is not known.

Specimen: peripheral blood or thyroid tissue (not recorded which). The sequence was collected from an adult man with Graves' disease, either hyperthyroidism or ophthalmopathy (not recorded which).

CDR3 DNA: TGTGCCAGCAGTGGAAACGGGGACAGGGTTTACTCTGGGGCCAACGTCCTGACTTTC. It encodes CASSGNGDRVYSGANVLTF. The V gene is TRBV2, the J gene TRBJ2-6; the match to TRBD1 covers 9 bases. The CDR3 is made up of 19 amino acids. The junction had 10 bases not matched to a gene; V was cut back by 4 bases and J by 0 bases. Germline V gene data show CDR1 as SNHLY and CDR2 as FYNNEI.